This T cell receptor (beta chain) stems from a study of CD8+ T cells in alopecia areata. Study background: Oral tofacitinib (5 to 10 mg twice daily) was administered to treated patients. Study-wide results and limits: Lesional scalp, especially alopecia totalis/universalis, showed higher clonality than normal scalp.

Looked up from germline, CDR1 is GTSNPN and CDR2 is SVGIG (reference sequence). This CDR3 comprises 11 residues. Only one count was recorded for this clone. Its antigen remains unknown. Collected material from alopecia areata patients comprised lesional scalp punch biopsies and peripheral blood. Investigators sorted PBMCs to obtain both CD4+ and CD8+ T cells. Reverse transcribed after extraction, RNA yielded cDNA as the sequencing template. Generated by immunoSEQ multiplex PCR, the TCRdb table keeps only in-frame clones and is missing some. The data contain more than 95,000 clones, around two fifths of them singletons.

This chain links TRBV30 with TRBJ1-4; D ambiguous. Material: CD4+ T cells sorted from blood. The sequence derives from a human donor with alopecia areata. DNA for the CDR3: TGTGGCGCCTGGATAAATGAAAAACTGTTTTTT. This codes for CGAWINEKLFF.